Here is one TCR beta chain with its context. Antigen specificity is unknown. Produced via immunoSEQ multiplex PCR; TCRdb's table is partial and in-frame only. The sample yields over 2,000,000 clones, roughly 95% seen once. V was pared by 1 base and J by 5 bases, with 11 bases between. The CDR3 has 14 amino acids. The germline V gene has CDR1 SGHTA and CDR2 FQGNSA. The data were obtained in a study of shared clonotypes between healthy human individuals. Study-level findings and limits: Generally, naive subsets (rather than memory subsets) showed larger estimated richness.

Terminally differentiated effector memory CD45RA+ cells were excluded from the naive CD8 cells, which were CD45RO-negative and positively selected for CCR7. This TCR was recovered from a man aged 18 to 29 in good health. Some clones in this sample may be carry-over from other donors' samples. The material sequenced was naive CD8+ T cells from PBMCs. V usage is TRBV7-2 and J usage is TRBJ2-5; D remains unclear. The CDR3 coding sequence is TGTGCCAGCAGCTTAGAACTTAGGAGTGAGACCCAGTACTTC. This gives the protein CASSLELRSETQYF.